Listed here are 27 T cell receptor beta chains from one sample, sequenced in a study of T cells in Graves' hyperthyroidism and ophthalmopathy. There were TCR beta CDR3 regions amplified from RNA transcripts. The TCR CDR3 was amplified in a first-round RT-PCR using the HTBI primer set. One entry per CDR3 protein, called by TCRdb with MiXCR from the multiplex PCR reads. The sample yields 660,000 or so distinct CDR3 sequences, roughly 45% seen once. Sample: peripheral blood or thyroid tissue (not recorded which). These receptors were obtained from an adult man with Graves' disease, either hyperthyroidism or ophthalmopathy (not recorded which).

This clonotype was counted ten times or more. CDR3 region: CASSFGGAAYEQYF. The CDR3 region has the DNA TGTGCCAGCAGCTTCGGCGGGGCCGCCTACGAGCAGTACTTC. The chain links TRBV7-9 to TRBJ2-7; D possibly corresponds to TRBD2 (6 bases). V was pared by 3 bases and J by 2 bases, with 11 bases between. Germline V CDR1 and CDR2: SEHNR, FQNEAQ (reference sequence). This CDR3 has 14 amino acids.

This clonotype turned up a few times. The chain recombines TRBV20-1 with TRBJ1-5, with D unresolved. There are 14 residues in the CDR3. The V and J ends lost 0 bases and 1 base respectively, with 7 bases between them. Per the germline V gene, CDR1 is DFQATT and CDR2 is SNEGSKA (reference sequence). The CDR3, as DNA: TGCAGTGCTAGAGATGCTCAGAGCAATCAGCCCCAGCATTTT. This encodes CSARDAQSNQPQHF.

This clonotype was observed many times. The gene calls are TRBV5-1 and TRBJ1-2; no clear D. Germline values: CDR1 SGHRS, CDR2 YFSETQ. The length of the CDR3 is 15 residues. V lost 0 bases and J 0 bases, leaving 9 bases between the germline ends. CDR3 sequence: CASSLESGSNYGYTF. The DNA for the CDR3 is TGCGCCAGCAGCTTGGAGTCAGGCTCTAACTATGGCTACACCTTC.

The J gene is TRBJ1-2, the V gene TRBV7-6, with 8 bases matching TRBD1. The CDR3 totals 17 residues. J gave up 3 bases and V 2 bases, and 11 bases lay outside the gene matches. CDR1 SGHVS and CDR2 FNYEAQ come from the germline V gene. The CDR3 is CASSLLPRGRLHYGYTF. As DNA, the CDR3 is TGTGCCAGCAGCTTACTTCCCAGGGGGCGCCTTCACTATGGCTACACCTTC.

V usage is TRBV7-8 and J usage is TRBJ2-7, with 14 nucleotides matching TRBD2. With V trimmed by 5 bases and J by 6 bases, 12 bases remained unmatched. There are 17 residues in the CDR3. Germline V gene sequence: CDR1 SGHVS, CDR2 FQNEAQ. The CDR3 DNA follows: TGTGCCAGCAGCCGACCGGGACTAGCGGGGGAGGCGGGCGAGCAGTACTTC. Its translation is CASSRPGLAGEAGEQYF.

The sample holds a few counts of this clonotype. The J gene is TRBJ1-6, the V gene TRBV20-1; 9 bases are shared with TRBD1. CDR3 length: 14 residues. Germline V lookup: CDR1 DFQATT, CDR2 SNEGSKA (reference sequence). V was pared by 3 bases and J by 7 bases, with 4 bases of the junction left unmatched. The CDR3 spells CSARAGTGNSPLHF. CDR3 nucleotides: TGCAGTGCTAGGGCCGGGACAGGGAATTCACCCCTCCACTTT.

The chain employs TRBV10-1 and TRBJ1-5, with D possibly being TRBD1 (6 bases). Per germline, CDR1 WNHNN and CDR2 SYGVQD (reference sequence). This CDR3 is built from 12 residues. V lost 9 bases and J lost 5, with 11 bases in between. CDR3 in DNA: TGCGCCAGACAGGGTGTGGATCAGCCCCAGCATTTT. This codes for CARQGVDQPQHF.

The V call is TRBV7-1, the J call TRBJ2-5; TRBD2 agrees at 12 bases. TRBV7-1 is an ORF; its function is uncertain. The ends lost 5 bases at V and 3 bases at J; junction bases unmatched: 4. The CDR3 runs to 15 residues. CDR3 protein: CASSGRTSGEETQYF. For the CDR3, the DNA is TGTGCCAGCAGCGGGCGGACTAGCGGGGAAGAGACCCAGTACTTC.

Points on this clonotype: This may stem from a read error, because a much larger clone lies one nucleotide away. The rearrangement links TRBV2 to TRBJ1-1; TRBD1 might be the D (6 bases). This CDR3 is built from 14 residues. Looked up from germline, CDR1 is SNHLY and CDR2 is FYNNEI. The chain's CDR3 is CTISEVTGKTEAFF. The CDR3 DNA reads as TGTACCATCAGTGAGGTTACAGGGAAAACTGAAGCTTTCTTT. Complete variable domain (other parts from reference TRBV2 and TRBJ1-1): EPEVTQTPSHQVTQMGQEVILRCVPISNHLYFYWYRQILGQKVEFLVSFYNNEISEKSEIFDDQFSVERPDGSNFTLKIRSTKLEDSAMYFCTISEVTGKTEAFFGQGTRLTVV.

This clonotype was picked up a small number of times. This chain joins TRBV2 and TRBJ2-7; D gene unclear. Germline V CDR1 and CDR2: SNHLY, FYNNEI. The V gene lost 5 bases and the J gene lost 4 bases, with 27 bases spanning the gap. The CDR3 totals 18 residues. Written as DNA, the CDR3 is TGTGCCAGCAGTCCCAACCCCCCCCCTTTAGCAAACCCTTACGAGCAGTACTTC. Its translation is CASSPNPPPLANPYEQYF. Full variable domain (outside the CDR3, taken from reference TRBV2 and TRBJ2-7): EPEVTQTPSHQVTQMGQEVILRCVPISNHLYFYWYRQILGQKVEFLVSFYNNEISEKSEIFDDQFSVERPDGSNFTLKIRSTKLEDSAMYFCASSPNPPPLANPYEQYFGPGTRLTVT.

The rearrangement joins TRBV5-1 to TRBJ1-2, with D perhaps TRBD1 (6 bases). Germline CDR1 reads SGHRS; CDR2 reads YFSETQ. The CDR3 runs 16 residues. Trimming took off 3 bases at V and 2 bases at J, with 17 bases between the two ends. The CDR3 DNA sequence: TGCGCCAGCAGCTCCGGCGGGACATTCACCAACTATGGCTACACCTTC. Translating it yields CASSSGGTFTNYGYTF.

The CDR3 sequence is CASSYSLGQSNQPQHF. In DNA, the CDR3 is TGTGCCAGCAGTTACTCTTTGGGACAGAGCAATCAGCCCCAGCATTTT. The chain has TRBV6-1 and TRBJ1-5, with 7 bases aligning to TRBD1. V lost 5 bases to trimming and J lost 1 base; unmatched junction nucleotides: 8. The CDR3 consists of 16 residues. Germline lookup yields CDR1 MNHNS and CDR2 SASEGT.

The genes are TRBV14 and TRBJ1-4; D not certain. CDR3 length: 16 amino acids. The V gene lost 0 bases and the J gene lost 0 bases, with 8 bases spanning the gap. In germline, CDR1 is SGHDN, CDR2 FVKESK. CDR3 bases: TGTGCCAGCAGCCAAGAAGGGTTTGCAACTAATGAAAAACTGTTTTTT. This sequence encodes CASSQEGFATNEKLFF.

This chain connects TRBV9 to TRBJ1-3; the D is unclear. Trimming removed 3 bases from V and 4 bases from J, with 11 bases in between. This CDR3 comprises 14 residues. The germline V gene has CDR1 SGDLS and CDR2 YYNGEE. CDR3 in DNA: TGTGCCAGCAGCGACCCGGGTACGGGAAACACCATATATTTT. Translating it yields CASSDPGTGNTIYF.

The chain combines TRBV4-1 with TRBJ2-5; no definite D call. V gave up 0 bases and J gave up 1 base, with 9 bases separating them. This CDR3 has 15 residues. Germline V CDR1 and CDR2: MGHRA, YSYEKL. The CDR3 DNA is TGCGCCAGCAGCCAAGAACAGACTCGCCAAGAGACCCAGTACTTC. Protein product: CASSQEQTRQETQYF.

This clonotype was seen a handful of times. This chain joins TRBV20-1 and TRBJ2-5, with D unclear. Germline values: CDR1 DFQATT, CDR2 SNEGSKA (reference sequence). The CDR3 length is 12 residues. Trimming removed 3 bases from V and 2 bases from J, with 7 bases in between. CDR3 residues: CSASNPQETQYF. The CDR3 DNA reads TGCAGTGCTAGTAATCCACAAGAGACCCAGTACTTC.

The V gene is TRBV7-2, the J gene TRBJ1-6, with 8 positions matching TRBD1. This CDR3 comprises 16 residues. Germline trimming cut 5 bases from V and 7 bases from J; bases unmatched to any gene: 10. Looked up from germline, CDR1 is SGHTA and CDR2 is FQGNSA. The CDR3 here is CASSVGGTGDNSPLHF. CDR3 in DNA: TGTGCCAGCAGCGTAGGAGGGACAGGAGACAATTCACCCCTCCACTTT.

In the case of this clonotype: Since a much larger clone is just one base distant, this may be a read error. CDR3 DNA sequence: TGCGCCAGCAGCCTCGGGACAAATCGTAATTCACCCCTCCACTTT. This codes for CASSLGTNRNSPLHF. The V gene is TRBV5-1, the J gene TRBJ1-6; D perhaps matches TRBD1 (6 bases). The germline CDR1 and CDR2 sequences are SGHRS and YFSETQ. V was trimmed by 4 bases and J by 6 bases, leaving 14 bases between them. The CDR3 has 15 residues.

In DNA form, the CDR3 reads TGTGCCAGCAGTGACAGCAGGAGACAAGAGACCCAGTACTTC. Translating gives CASSDSRRQETQYF. The chain recombines TRBV25-1 with TRBJ2-5; no clear D. CDR3 size: 14 residues. Deletions cut 3 bases from V and 2 bases from J, with 10 bases between. Germline V lookup: CDR1 MGHDK, CDR2 SYGVNS.

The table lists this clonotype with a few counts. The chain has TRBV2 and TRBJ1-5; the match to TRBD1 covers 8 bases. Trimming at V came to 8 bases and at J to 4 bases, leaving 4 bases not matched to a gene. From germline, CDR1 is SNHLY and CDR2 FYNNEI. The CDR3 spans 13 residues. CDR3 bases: TGTGCCAGCGCGACAGGGGTGAATCAGCCCCAGCATTTT. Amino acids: CASATGVNQPQHF.

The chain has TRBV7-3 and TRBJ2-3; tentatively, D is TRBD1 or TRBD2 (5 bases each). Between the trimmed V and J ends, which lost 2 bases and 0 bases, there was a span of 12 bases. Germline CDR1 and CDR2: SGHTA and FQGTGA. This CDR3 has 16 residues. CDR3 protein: CASSLAQGRSTDTQYF. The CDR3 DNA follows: TGTGCCAGCAGCTTAGCGCAGGGACGGAGCACAGATACGCAGTATTTT.

The DNA for the CDR3 is TGCAGTGCTACTAGGGGGTGGGAGACCCAGTACTTC. Its protein is CSATRGWETQYF. The V gene is TRBV20-1, the J gene TRBJ2-5; D is perhaps TRBD1 (6 bases). The germline V and J ends were trimmed by 4 bases and 5 bases, with 11 bases remaining between them. CDR3 length equals 12 residues. Germline assignment: CDR1 DFQATT and CDR2 SNEGSKA (reference sequence).

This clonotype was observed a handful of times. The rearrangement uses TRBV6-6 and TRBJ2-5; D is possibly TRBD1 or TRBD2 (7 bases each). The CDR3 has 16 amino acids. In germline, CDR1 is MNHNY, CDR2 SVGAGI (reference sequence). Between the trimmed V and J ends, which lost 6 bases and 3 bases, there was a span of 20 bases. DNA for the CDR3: TGTGCCAGCAGCCCGGCTTGGGCAGGGGGGGAAGAGACCCAGTACTTC. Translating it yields CASSPAWAGGEETQYF.

The CDR3 reads CASSVGLGQWLGAGANVLTF. CDR3 sequence (DNA): TGTGCCAGCAGCGTAGGATTGGGACAGTGGCTCGGGGCTGGGGCCAACGTCCTGACTTTC. The chain recombines TRBV7-9 with TRBJ2-6; 7 bases are a match to TRBD1. The CDR3 extends over 20 amino acids. Germline values: CDR1 SEHNR, CDR2 FQNEAQ (reference sequence). V trimming: 5 bases; J trimming: 2 bases; junction bases outside the gene matches: 18.

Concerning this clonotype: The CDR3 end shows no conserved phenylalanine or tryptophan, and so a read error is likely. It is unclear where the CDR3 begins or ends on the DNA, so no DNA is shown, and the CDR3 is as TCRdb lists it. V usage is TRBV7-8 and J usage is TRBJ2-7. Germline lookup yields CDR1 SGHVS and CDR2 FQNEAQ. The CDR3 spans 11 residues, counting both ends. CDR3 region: CASSLGRDSSY.

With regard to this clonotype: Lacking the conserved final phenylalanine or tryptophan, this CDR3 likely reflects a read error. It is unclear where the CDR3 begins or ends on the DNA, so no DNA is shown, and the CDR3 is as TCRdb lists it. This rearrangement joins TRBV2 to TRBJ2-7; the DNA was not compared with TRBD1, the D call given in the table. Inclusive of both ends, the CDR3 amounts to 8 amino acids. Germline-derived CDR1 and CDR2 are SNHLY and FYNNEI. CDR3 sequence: CASSAWTA.

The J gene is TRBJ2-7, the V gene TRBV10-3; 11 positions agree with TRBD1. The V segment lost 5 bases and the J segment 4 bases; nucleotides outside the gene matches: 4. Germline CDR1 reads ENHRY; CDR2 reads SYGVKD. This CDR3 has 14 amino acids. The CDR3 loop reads CAISRTGGSYEQYF. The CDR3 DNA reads TGTGCCATCAGTCGGACAGGGGGCTCATACGAGCAGTACTTC.